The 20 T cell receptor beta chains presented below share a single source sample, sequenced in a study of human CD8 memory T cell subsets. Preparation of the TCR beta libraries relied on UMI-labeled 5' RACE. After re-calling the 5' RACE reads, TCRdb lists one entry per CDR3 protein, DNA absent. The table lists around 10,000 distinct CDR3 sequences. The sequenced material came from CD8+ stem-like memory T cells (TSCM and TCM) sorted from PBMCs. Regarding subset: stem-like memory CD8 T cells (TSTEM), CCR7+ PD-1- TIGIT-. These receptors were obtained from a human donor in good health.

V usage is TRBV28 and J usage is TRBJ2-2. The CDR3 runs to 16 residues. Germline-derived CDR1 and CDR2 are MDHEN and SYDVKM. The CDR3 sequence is CASSLLGLANTGELFF.

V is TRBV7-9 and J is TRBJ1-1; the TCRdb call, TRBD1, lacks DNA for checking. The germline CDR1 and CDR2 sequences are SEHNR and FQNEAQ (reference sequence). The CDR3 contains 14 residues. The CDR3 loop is CASSVTGSTTEAFF.

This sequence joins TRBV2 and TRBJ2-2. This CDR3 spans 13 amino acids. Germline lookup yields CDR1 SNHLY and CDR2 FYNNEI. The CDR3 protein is CASSEGFSGELFF.

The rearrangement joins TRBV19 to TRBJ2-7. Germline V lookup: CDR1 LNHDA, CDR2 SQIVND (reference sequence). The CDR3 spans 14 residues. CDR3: CASSGEQSSYEQYF.

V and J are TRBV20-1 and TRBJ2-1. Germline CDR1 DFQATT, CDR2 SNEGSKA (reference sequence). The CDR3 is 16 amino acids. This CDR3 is CSARDPAQLSYNEQFF.

The CDR3 sequence: CASSFGQGIQETQYF. The chain has TRBV7-8 and TRBJ2-5; TCRdb lists TRBD1, though no DNA is available to test this call. This CDR3 spans 15 amino acids. CDR1 is SGHVS and CDR2 is FQNEAQ in the germline V gene.

CDR3 region: CASSDLGGSNEKLFF. This chain uses TRBV2 with TRBJ1-4; the D call from TCRdb, TRBD1, cannot be confirmed without DNA. CDR1 SNHLY and CDR2 FYNNEI come from the germline V gene. This CDR3 has 15 residues.

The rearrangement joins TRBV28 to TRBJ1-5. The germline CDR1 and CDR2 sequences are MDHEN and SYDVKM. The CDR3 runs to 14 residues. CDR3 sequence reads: CASSLRISNQPQHF.

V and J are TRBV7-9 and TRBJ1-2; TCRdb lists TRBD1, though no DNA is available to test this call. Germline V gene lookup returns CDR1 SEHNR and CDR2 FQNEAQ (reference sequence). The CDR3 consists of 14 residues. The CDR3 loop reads CAATNSARGDGYTF.

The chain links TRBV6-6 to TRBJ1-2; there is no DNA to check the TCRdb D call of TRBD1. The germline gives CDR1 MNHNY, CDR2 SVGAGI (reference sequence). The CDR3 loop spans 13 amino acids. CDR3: CASSPTGFYGYTF.

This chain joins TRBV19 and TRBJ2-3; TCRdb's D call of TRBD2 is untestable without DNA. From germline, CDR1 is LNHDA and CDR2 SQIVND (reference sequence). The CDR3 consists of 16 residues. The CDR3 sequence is CASSIMTSGIKDTQYF.

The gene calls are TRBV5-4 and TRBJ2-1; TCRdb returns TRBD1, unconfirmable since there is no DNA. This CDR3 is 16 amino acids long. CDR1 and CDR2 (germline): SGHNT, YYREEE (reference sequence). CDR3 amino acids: CASSTGTVDFNNEQFF.

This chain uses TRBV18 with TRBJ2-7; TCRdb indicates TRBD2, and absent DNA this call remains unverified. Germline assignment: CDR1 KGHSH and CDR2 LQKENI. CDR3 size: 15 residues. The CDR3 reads CASSPAASGGGEQYF.

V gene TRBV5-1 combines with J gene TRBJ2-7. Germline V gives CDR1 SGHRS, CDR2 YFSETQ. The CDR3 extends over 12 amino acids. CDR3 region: CASSPNTYEQYF.

CDR3 protein: CASSQSAGGPVNEQFF. The chain carries TRBV4-2 and TRBJ2-1; TCRdb names TRBD2, which stays unverified in the absence of DNA. The CDR3 has 16 amino acids. The germline gives CDR1 LGHNA, CDR2 YNFKEQ.

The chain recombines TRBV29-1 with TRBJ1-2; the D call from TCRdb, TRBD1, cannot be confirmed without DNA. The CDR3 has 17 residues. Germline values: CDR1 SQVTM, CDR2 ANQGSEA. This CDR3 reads CSVFIGTGDSEVYGYTF. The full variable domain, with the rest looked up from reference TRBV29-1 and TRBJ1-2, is SAVISQKPSRDICQRGTSLTIQCQVDSQVTMMFWYRQQPGQSLTLIATANQGSEATYESGFVIDKFPISRPNLTFSTLTVSNMSPEDSSIYLCSVFIGTGDSEVYGYTFGSGTRLTVV.

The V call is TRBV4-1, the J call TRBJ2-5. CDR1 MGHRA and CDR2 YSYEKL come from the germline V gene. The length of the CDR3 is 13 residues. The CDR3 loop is CASSQAVQETQYF.

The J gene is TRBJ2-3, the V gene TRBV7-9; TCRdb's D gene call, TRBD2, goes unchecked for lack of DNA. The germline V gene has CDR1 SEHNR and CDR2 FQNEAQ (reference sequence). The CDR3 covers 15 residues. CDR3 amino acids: CASRSSGSGGDTQYF.

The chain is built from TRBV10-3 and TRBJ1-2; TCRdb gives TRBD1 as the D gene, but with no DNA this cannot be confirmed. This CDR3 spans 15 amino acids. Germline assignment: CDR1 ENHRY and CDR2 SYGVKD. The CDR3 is CAISESGTGLNGYTF.

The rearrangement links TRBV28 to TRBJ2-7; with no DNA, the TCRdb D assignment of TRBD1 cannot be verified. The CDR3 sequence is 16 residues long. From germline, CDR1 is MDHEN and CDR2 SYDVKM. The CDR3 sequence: CASSRPAGGPLYEQYF.